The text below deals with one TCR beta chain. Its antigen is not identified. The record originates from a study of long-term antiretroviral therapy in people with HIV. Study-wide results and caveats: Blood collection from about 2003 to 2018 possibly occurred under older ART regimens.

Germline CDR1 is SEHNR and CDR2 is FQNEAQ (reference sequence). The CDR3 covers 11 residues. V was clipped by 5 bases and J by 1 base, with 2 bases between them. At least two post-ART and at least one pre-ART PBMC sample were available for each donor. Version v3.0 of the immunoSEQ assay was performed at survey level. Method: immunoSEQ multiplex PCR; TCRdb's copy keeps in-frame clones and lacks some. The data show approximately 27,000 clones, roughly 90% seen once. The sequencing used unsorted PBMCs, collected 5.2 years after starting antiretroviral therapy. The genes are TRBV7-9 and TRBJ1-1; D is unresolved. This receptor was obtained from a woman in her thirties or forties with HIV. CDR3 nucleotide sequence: TGTGCCAGCAGCGCGAACACTGAAGCTTTCTTT. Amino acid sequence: CASSANTEAFF.